These 9 T cell receptor beta chains were sequenced from one sample in a study of T cell responses to AZD1222 COVID-19 vaccine. Profiling relied on immunoSEQ multiplex PCR, and the TCRdb table lists in-frame clones only, not all of them. The sample yields around 85,000 clones, approximately 86% seen once. The sequences come from peripheral blood, collected on day 0 of AZD1222 vaccination. These receptors were obtained from an adult in good health.

The chain joins TRBV6-5 to TRBJ2-7, with 8 bases that match TRBD2. The CDR3 has 14 amino acids. The V gene end was trimmed by 3 bases and the J gene end by 4 bases; junction bases not matched to a gene: 5. Per germline, CDR1 MNHEY and CDR2 SVGAGI. The CDR3 DNA sequence: TGTGCCAGCAGTTATACTAGCGGACCGTACGAGCAGTACTTC. Its translation is CASSYTSGPYEQYF.

The chain links TRBV19 to TRBJ2-2; 8 nucleotides agree with TRBD2. The CDR3 contains 15 residues. V lost 4 bases and J lost 5; bases outside the gene matches: 6. Per the germline V gene, CDR1 is LNHDA and CDR2 is SQIVND (reference sequence). CDR3 sequence reads: CASSTLAGWTGELFF. The CDR3 coding sequence is TGTGCCAGTAGTACCTTAGCGGGGTGGACCGGGGAGCTGTTTTTT. Full variable domain (remainder filled in from reference TRBV19 and TRBJ2-2): DGGITQSPKYLFRKEGQNVTLSCEQNLNHDAMYWYRQDPGQGLRLIYYSQIVNDFQKGDIAEGYSVSREKKESFPLTVTSAQKNPTAFYLCASSTLAGWTGELFFGEGSRLTVL.

V usage is TRBV5-6 and J usage is TRBJ2-7; perhaps D is TRBD1 or TRBD2 (5 bases each). Trimming took off 2 bases at V and 6 bases at J, with 12 bases between the two ends. The CDR3 totals 13 residues. Per the germline V gene, CDR1 is SGHDT and CDR2 is YYEEEE. CDR3 nucleotide sequence: TGTGCCAGCAGCTTCGTGAAGGGGAGCGAGCAGTACTTC. It is translated as CASSFVKGSEQYF.

This clone showed up just a few times. V is TRBV7-9 and J is TRBJ2-2, with D hard to call. V shed 2 bases and J shed 6 bases, with 4 bases lying between them. The germline CDR1 and CDR2 sequences are SEHNR and FQNEAQ (reference sequence). This CDR3 spans 12 amino acids. The CDR3 sequence: CASSLWAGELFF. The CDR3 DNA reads TGTGCCAGCAGCTTATGGGCCGGGGAGCTGTTTTTT.

The rearrangement joins TRBV5-8 to TRBJ2-3, with 8 bases aligning to TRBD2. The V and J ends lost 4 bases and 1 base, in that order; junction bases with no gene match: 8. CDR3 length: 16 amino acids. Germline V lookup: CDR1 SGHTS, CDR2 YDEGEE. The CDR3 is CASSQRLAPRTDTQYF. Written as DNA, the CDR3 is TGTGCCAGCAGCCAACGACTAGCGCCTCGCACAGATACGCAGTATTTT.

The CDR3 DNA sequence: TGTGCCAGCAGCCAAGAAGACGGCCGCTTCAATGAGCAGTTCTTC. It is translated as CASSQEDGRFNEQFF. The chain combines TRBV4-2 with TRBJ2-1; no clear D gene. The CDR3 is 15 residues long. Germline-derived CDR1 and CDR2 are LGHNA and YNFKEQ. Trimming left V 0 bases short and J 6 bases short, with 12 bases between.

The chain couples TRBV5-4 to TRBJ2-3; D uncertain. CDR1 and CDR2 (germline): SGHNT, YYREEE (reference sequence). The CDR3 loop spans 13 amino acids. V was pared by 0 bases and J by 0 bases, with 2 bases between. CDR3 region: CASSLASTDTQYF. CDR3 in DNA: TGTGCCAGCAGCTTGGCCAGCACAGATACGCAGTATTTT.

This rearrangement joins TRBV29-1 to TRBJ2-5; D is unresolved. CDR3 length: 15 residues. Looked up from germline, CDR1 is SQVTM and CDR2 is ANQGSEA. Trimming left V 4 bases short and J 0 bases short, with 15 bases between. The CDR3 here is CSVAPLVGHQETQYF. The CDR3 nucleotides are TGCAGCGTTGCCCCGCTGGTTGGGCACCAAGAGACCCAGTACTTC.

This chain connects TRBV29-1 to TRBJ2-2; no firm D call. Per germline, CDR1 SQVTM and CDR2 ANQGSEA. Trimming stripped 6 bases from V and 1 base from J, with 15 bases between. CDR3 length: 15 residues. CDR3 sequence reads: CSVQPLARNTGELFF. The CDR3 nucleotides read TGCAGCGTGCAGCCATTAGCCCGGAACACCGGGGAGCTGTTTTTT.